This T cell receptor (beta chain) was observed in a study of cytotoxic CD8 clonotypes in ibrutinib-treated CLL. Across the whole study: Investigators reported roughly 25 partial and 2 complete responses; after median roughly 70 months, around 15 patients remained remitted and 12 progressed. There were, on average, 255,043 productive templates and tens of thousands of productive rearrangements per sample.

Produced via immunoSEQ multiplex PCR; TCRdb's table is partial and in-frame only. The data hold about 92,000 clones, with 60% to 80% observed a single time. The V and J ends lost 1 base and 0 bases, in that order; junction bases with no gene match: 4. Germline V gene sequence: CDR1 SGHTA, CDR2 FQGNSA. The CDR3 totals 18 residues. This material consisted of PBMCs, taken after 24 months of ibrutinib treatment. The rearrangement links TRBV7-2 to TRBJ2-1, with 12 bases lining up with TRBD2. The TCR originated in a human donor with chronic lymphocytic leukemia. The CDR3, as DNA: TGTGCCAGCAGCTTAGTGGGACTAGCGGGTTACTCCTACAATGAGCAGTTCTTC. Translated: CASSLVGLAGYSYNEQFF.